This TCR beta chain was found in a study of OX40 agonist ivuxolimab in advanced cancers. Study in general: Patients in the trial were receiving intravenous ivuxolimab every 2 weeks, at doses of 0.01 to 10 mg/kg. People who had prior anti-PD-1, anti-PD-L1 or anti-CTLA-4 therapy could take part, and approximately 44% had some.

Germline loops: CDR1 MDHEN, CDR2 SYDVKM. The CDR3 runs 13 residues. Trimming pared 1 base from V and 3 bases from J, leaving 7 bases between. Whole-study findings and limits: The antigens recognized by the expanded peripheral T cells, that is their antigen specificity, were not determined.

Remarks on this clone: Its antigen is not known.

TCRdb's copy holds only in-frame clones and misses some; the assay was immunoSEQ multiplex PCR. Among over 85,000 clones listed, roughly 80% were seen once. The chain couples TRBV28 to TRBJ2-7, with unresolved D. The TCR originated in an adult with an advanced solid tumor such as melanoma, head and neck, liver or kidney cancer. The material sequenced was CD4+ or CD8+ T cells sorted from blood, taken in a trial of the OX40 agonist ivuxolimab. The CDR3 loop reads CASSLLGSYEQYV. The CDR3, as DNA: TGTGCCAGCAGTTTATTGGGCAGCTACGAGCAGTACGTC.